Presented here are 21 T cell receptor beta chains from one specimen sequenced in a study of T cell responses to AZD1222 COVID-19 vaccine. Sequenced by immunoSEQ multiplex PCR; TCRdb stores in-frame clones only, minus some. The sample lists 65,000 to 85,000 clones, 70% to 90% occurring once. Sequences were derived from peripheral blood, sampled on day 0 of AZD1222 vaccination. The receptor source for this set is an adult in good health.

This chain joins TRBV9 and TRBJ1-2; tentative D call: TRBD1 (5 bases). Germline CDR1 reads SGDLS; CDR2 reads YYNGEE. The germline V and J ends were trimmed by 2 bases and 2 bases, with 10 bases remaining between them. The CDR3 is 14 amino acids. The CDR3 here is CASSVRDGNYGYTF. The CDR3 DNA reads TGTGCCAGCAGCGTCAGGGACGGAAACTATGGCTACACCTTC. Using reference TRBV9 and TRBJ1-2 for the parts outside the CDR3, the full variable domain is DSGVTQTPKHLITATGQRVTLRCSPRSGDLSVYWYQQSLDQGLQFLIQYYNGEERAKGNILERFSAQQFPDLHSELNLSSLELGDSALYFCASSVRDGNYGYTFGSGTRLTVV.

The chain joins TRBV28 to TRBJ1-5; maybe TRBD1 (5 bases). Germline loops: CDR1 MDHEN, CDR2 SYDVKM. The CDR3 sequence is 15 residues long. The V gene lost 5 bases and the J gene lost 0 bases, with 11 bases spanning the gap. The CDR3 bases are TGTGCCAGCAGTCCTGGGGGGAATAGCAATCAGCCCCAGCATTTT. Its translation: CASSPGGNSNQPQHF.

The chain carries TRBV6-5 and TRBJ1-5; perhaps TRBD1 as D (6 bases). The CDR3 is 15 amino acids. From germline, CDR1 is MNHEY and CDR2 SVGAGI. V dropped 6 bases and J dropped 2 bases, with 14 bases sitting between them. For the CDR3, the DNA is TGTGCCAGCAGAGCCACAGGGTTTGGCAATCAGCCCCAGCATTTT. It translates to CASRATGFGNQPQHF.

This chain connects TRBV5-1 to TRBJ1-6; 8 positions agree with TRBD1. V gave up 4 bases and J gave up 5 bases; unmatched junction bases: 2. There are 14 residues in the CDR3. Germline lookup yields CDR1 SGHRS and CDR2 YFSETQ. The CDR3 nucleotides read TGCGCCAGCAGCAAGGGACAGGATAATTCACCCCTCCACTTT. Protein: CASSKGQDNSPLHF.

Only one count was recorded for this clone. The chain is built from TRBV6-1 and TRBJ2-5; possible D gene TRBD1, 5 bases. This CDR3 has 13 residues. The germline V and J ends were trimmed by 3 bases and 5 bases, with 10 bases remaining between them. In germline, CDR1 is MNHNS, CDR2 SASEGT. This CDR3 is CASSDRVRETQYF. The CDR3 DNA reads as TGTGCCAGCAGTGACAGGGTTCGGGAGACCCAGTACTTC.

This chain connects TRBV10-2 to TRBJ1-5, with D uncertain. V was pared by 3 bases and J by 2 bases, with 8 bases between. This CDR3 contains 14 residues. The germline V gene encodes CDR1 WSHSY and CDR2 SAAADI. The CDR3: CASSDRDRNQPQHF. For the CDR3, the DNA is TGCGCCAGCAGTGACCGAGACCGCAATCAGCCCCAGCATTTT.

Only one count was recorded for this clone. CDR3 nucleotide sequence: TGTGCCAGCAGGCAGACAGGGGTGAATCAGCCCCAGCATTTT. Translating it yields CASRQTGVNQPQHF. The gene calls are TRBV6-1 and TRBJ1-5, with 8 bases aligning to TRBD1. The CDR3 covers 14 residues. V lost 6 bases to trimming and J lost 4 bases; unmatched junction nucleotides: 5. Per germline, CDR1 MNHNS and CDR2 SASEGT.

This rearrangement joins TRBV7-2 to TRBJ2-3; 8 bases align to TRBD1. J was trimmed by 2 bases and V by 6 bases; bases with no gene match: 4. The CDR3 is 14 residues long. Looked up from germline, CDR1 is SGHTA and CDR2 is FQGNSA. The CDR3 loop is CASRLGQVTDTQYF. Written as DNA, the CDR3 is TGTGCCAGCAGGCTGGGACAGGTCACAGATACGCAGTATTTT.

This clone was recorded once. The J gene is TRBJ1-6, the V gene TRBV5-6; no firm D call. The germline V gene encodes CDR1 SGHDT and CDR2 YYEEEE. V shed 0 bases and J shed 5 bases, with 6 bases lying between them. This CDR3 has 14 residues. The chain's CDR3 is CASSLERHNSPLHF. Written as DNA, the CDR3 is TGTGCCAGCAGCTTGGAACGGCATAATTCACCCCTCCACTTT.

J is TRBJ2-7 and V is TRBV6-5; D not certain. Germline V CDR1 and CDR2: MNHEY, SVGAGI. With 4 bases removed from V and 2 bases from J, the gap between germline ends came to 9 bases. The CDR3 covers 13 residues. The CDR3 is CASSWSVTYEQYF. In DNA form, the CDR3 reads TGTGCCAGCAGTTGGAGTGTAACCTACGAGCAGTACTTC.

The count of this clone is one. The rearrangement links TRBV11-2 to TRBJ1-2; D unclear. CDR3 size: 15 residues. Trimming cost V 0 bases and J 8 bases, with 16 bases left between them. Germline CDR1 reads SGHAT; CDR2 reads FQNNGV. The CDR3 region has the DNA TGTGCCAGCAGCTTAGAGGGTAGGACCCGGCGGGGCTACACCTTC. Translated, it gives CASSLEGRTRRGYTF. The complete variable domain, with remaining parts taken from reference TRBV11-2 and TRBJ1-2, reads EAGVAQSPRYKIIEKRQSVAFWCNPISGHATLYWYQQILGQGPKLLIQFQNNGVVDDSQLPKDRFSAERLKGVDSTLKIQPAKLEDSAVYLCASSLEGRTRRGYTFGSGTRLTVV.

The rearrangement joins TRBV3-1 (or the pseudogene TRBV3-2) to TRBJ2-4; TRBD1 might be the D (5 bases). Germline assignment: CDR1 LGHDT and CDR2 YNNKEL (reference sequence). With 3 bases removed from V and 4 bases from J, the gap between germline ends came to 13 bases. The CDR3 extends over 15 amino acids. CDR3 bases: TGTGCCAGCAGCCAGATTCAGGGCCCAAAAAACATTCAGTACTTC. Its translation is CASSQIQGPKNIQYF.

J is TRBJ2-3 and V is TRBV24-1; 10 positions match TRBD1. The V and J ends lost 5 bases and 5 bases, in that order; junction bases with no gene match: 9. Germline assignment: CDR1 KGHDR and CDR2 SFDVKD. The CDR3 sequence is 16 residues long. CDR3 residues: CATSAPDRGQGDTQYF. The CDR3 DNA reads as TGTGCCACCAGTGCCCCAGACAGGGGGCAGGGAGATACGCAGTATTTT.

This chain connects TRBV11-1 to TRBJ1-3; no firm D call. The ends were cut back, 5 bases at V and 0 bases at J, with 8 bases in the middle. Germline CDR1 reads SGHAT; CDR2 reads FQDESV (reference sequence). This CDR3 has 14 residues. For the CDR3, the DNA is TGTGCCAGCAGCCCCAGCCCCTCTGGAAACACCATATATTTT. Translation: CASSPSPSGNTIYF.

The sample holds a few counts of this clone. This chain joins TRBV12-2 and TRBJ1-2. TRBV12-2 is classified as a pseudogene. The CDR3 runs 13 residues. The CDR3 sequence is CASRRGRYYGYTF. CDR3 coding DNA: TGTGCAAGTCGCCGGGGACGTTACTATGGCTACACCTTC.

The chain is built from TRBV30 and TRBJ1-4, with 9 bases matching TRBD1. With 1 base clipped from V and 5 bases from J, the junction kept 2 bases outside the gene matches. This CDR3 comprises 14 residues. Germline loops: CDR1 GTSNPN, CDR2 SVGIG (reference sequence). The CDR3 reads CAWSEGQGNEKLFF. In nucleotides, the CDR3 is TGTGCCTGGAGTGAGGGACAGGGCAATGAAAAACTGTTTTTT. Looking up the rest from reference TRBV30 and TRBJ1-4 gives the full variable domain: SQTIHQWPATLVQPVGSPLSLECTVEGTSNPNLYWYRQAAGRGLQLLFYSVGIGQISSEVPQNLSASRPQDRQFILSSKKLLLSDSGFYLCAWSEGQGNEKLFFGSGTQLSVL.

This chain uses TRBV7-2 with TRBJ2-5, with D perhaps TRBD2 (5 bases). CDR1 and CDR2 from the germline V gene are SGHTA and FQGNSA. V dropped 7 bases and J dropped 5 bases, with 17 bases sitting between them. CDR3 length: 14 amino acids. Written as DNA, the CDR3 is TGTGCCAGCACCCCCAGCGGCGCTGATGAGACCCAGTACTTC. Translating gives CASTPSGADETQYF.

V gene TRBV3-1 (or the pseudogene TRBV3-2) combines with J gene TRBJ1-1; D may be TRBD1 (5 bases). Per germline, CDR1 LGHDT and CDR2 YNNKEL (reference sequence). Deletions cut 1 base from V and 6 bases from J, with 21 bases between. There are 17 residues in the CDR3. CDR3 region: CASSQAWAGGSVAEAFF. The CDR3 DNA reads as TGTGCCAGCAGCCAAGCGTGGGCCGGGGGTTCGGTCGCTGAAGCTTTCTTT.

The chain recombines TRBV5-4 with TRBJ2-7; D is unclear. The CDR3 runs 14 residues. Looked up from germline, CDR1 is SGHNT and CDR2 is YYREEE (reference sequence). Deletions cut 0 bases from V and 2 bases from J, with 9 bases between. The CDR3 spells CASSLDRRTYEQYF. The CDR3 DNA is TGTGCCAGCAGCTTGGACAGACGAACCTACGAGCAGTACTTC.

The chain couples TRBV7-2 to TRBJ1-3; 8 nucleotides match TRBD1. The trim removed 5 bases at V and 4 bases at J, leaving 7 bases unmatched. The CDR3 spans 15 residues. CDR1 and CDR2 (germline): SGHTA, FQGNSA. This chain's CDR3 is CASSPTQGAGNTIYF. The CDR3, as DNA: TGTGCCAGCAGCCCCACCCAGGGGGCCGGAAACACCATATATTTT.

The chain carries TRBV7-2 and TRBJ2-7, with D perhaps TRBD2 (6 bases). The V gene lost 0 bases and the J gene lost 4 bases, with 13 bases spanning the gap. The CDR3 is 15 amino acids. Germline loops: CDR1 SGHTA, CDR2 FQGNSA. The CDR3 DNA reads TGTGCCAGCAGCTTAGCGGGAGGTTCCTTTTACGAGCAGTACTTC. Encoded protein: CASSLAGGSFYEQYF.